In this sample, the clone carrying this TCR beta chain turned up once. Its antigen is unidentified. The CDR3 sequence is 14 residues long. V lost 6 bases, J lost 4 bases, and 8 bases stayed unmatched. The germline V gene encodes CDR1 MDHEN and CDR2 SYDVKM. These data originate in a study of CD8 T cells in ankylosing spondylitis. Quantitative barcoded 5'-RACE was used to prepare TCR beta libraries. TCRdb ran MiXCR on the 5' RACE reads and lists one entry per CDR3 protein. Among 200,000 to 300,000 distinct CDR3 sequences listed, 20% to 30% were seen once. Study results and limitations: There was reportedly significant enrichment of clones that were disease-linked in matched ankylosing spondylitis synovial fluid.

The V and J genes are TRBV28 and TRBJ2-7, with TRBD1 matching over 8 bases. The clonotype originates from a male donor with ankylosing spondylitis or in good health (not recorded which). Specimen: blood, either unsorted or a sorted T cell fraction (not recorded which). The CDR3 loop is CASRSATGEYEQYF. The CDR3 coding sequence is TGTGCCAGCAGATCAGCGACAGGGGAGTACGAGCAGTACTTC.